This record covers a single TCR beta chain. The antigen remains unidentified. TCRdb independently ran MiXCR on the RT-PCR reads; one entry per CDR3 protein. There are about 300,000 distinct CDR3 sequences in the sample; roughly a fifth occur only once, and roughly 10% lies in the top ten. The CDR3 extends over 18 amino acids. CDR1 and CDR2 from the germline V gene are KGHDR and SFDVKD. V was cut by 0 bases and J by 0 bases, with 14 bases left in between. These data come from a study of response to subunit inactivated influenza vaccine. General study findings and limits: Authors suggested each seasonal influenza vaccination recruits few new T cells.

The receptor comes from a man between 50 and 75 years old who received an inactivated influenza vaccine. This chain joins TRBV24-1 and TRBJ2-1; tentatively, D is TRBD2 (5 bases). Specimen: PBMCs from blood, collected approximately 22 months after vaccination. The CDR3 bases are TGTGCCACCAGTGATTTGAACGGGGATGCCAGCTCCTACAATGAGCAGTTCTTC. This sequence encodes CATSDLNGDASSYNEQFF.